Shown below are 23 T cell receptor beta chains from a single sample sequenced in a study of T cell responses to AZD1222 COVID-19 vaccine. Sequencing used immunoSEQ multiplex PCR; TCRdb keeps in-frame clones, though not all of them. This sample has about 110,000 clones; roughly nine tenths occur once, and the top ten carry about 40%. The starting material was peripheral blood, obtained 28 days after the second AZD1222 dose. All receptors derive from an adult who received the AZD1222 COVID-19 vaccine.

The rearrangement joins TRBV27 to TRBJ1-2, with 8 bases that match TRBD1. Looked up from germline, CDR1 is MNHEY and CDR2 is SMNVEV (reference sequence). J was trimmed by 2 bases and V by 5 bases; bases with no gene match: 7. The length of the CDR3 is 15 residues. The CDR3 here is CASSTRQGPNYGYTF. For the CDR3, the DNA is TGTGCCAGCAGTACCCGACAGGGGCCAAACTATGGCTACACCTTC.

The chain recombines TRBV5-1 with TRBJ1-1, with D possibly matching TRBD1 (6 bases). The V gene's germline CDR1 is SGHRS and CDR2 YFSETQ. The CDR3 has 13 residues. Trimming stripped 1 base from V and 11 bases from J, with 15 bases between. The CDR3: CASSLQDSLRAFF. The CDR3 bases are TGCGCCAGCAGCTTGCAGGACAGTTTAAGGGCTTTCTTT.

The chain has TRBV27 and TRBJ2-2; 7 bases align to TRBD2. CDR1 and CDR2 (germline): MNHEY, SMNVEV (reference sequence). This CDR3 spans 17 amino acids. The V segment lost 6 bases and the J segment 4 bases; nucleotides outside the gene matches: 14. CDR3 sequence reads: CASSITVTSSATGELFF. CDR3 DNA sequence: TGTGCCAGCAGCATAACCGTGACTAGCTCGGCCACCGGGGAGCTGTTTTTT.

The chain combines TRBV10-3 with TRBJ2-7; TRBD1 matches at 8 bases. CDR1 ENHRY and CDR2 SYGVKD come from the germline V gene. With 4 bases clipped from V and 5 bases from J, the junction kept 10 bases outside the gene matches. The CDR3 has 15 residues. The CDR3 DNA sequence: TGTGCCATCAGTGCCCCGGACAGGGCAAGAGACGAGCAGTACTTC. Translating it yields CAISAPDRARDEQYF.

The chain carries TRBV29-1 and TRBJ2-1; D may be TRBD2 (6 bases). Trimming removed 4 bases at V and 1 base at J, with 8 bases between. Looked up from germline, CDR1 is SQVTM and CDR2 is ANQGSEA. This CDR3 has 13 residues. This CDR3 reads CSVGDSSYNEQFF. The CDR3 region has the DNA TGCAGCGTTGGGGACTCGTCCTACAATGAGCAGTTCTTC.

This chain joins TRBV11-2 and TRBJ2-4, with D possibly called TRBD1 or TRBD2 (6 bases each). Trimming took 5 bases from V and 0 from J, leaving 20 bases between them. Germline V gene sequence: CDR1 SGHAT, CDR2 FQNNGV. This CDR3 contains 18 residues. As DNA, the CDR3 is TGTGCCAGCAGCCTTCCGATGGTCGGGGGCATAGCCAAAAACATTCAGTACTTC. Residues: CASSLPMVGGIAKNIQYF.

The chain joins TRBV29-1 to TRBJ2-7; D tentatively reads TRBD1 or TRBD2 (5 bases each). Germline V gene data show CDR1 as SQVTM and CDR2 as ANQGSEA. The CDR3 covers 13 residues. V lost 7 bases to trimming and J lost 6 bases, with 19 bases between them. This CDR3 reads CSGIEWGSSEQYF. The CDR3 nucleotides read TGCAGCGGCATTGAATGGGGGTCTTCCGAGCAGTACTTC.

This chain joins TRBV20-1 and TRBJ1-1; D unclear. Germline V gives CDR1 DFQATT, CDR2 SNEGSKA (reference sequence). The length of the CDR3 is 13 residues. V lost 3 bases and J lost 7, with 15 bases in between. In DNA, the CDR3 is TGCAGTGCTAGTTCTCGTGGATTTGGTGAAGCTTTCTTT. Translation gives CSASSRGFGEAFF.

This clone was picked up a small number of times. The rearrangement joins TRBV7-2 to TRBJ1-6, with TRBD1 identical over 8 bases. V shed 2 bases, J shed 10 bases, and the junction held 13 bases outside the gene matches. The V gene's germline CDR1 is SGHTA and CDR2 FQGNSA. The CDR3 is made up of 17 amino acids. CDR3 in amino acids: CASSLWGQAKIGSPLHF. CDR3 DNA: TGTGCCAGCAGCTTATGGGGACAGGCTAAAATCGGCTCACCCCTCCACTTT. The variable domain in full, completed from reference TRBV7-2 and TRBJ1-6, reads GAGVSQSPSNKVTEKGKDVELRCDPISGHTALYWYRQSLGQGLEFLIYFQGNSAPDKSGLPSDRFSAERTGGSVSTLTIQRTQQEDSAVYLCASSLWGQAKIGSPLHFGNGTRLTVT.

V is TRBV28 and J is TRBJ1-1, with D unresolved. The CDR3 loop spans 14 amino acids. The V end lost 3 bases, the J end lost 0 bases, and 8 bases lay between the germline ends. Germline V gene lookup returns CDR1 MDHEN and CDR2 SYDVKM. In nucleotides, the CDR3 is TGTGCCAGCAGTTTTTTAGTCATGAACACTGAAGCTTTCTTT. It specifies CASSFLVMNTEAFF. The full variable domain, with the rest looked up from reference TRBV28 and TRBJ1-1, is DVKVTQSSRYLVKRTGEKVFLECVQDMDHENMFWYRQDPGLGLRLIYFSYDVKMKEKGDIPEGYSVSREKKERFSLILESASTNQTSMYLCASSFLVMNTEAFFGQGTRLTVV.

The rearrangement joins TRBV19 to TRBJ1-1; 9 nucleotides match TRBD1. This CDR3 is 18 amino acids long. Unmatched junction bases numbered 14, after V lost 5 bases and J lost 1 base. Germline assignment: CDR1 LNHDA and CDR2 SQIVND (reference sequence). The CDR3 nucleotides are TGTGCCAGTAGTGACCCTTCCGGGACAGGGAGATGGAACACTGAAGCTTTCTTT. Protein: CASSDPSGTGRWNTEAFF.

The V call is TRBV9, the J call TRBJ1-2, with D hard to call. V was cut by 0 bases and J by 6 bases, with 15 bases left in between. The CDR3 is 15 amino acids. CDR1 and CDR2 from the germline V gene are SGDLS and YYNGEE. The CDR3 sequence: CASSVGGAKGDGYTF. The CDR3 nucleotides are TGTGCCAGCAGCGTAGGGGGAGCTAAGGGCGATGGCTACACCTTC. The complete variable domain, with remaining parts taken from reference TRBV9 and TRBJ1-2, reads DSGVTQTPKHLITATGQRVTLRCSPRSGDLSVYWYQQSLDQGLQFLIQYYNGEERAKGNILERFSAQQFPDLHSELNLSSLELGDSALYFCASSVGGAKGDGYTFGSGTRLTVV.

This clone was seen only once. The rearrangement uses TRBV11-2 and TRBJ2-7; 14 bases are shared with TRBD2. The V and J ends lost 4 bases and 4 bases, in that order; junction bases with no gene match: 6. This CDR3 contains 16 residues. Per germline, CDR1 SGHAT and CDR2 FQNNGV. The CDR3 region is CASSWGTSGSLYEQYF. In nucleotides, the CDR3 is TGTGCCAGCAGCTGGGGGACTAGCGGGAGCCTTTACGAGCAGTACTTC. Based on the CDR3 plus reference TRBV11-2 and TRBJ2-7, the full variable domain is EAGVAQSPRYKIIEKRQSVAFWCNPISGHATLYWYQQILGQGPKLLIQFQNNGVVDDSQLPKDRFSAERLKGVDSTLKIQPAKLEDSAVYLCASSWGTSGSLYEQYFGPGTRLTVT.

The rearrangement uses TRBV18 and TRBJ1-3, with 8 bases aligning to TRBD1. The CDR3 loop spans 17 amino acids. The germline V gene has CDR1 KGHSH and CDR2 LQKENI. With V trimmed by 8 bases and J by 0 bases, 12 bases remained unmatched. In DNA, the CDR3 is TGTGCCAGCACATCCTTAGGGGACAGGATCTCTGGAAACACCATATATTTT. It is translated as CASTSLGDRISGNTIYF.

This chain connects TRBV19 to TRBJ2-2, with 7 nucleotides matching TRBD1. The CDR3 sequence is 16 residues long. Germline CDR1 is LNHDA and CDR2 is SQIVND (reference sequence). The junction had 14 bases not matched to a gene; V was cut back by 10 bases and J by 3 bases. CDR3 nucleotides: TGTGCCACCAAAAATTACGGGACAGCGGACACCGGGGAGCTGTTTTTT. Translating it yields CATKNYGTADTGELFF.

V usage is TRBV27 and J usage is TRBJ2-7, with 7 bases that match TRBD1. The CDR3 is 15 amino acids. Unmatched junction bases numbered 10, after V lost 6 bases and J lost 2 bases. CDR1 is MNHEY, CDR2 SMNVEV, per germline (reference sequence). The CDR3 nucleotides read TGTGCCAGCAGGCCCTTGACAGGGAACCCCTACGAGCAGTACTTC. This translates into CASRPLTGNPYEQYF.

The chain links TRBV27 to TRBJ2-1; D is uncertain. This CDR3 is built from 18 residues. Deletions cut 3 bases from V and 9 bases from J, with 27 bases between. The germline V gene encodes CDR1 MNHEY and CDR2 SMNVEV (reference sequence). CDR3 sequence reads: CASSLMRPSPGRHGEQFF. The CDR3 DNA reads as TGTGCCAGCAGTTTGATGAGGCCGTCCCCGGGTCGCCACGGTGAGCAGTTCTTC.

The V call is TRBV29-1, the J call TRBJ2-3, with TRBD1 matching over 9 bases. The CDR3 is 15 amino acids. J gave up 2 bases and V 5 bases, and 8 bases lay outside the gene matches. Germline assignment: CDR1 SQVTM and CDR2 ANQGSEA. The CDR3 bases are TGCAGCGTTAAACAGGGGGCTACTCTCACAGATACGCAGTATTTT. Translating it yields CSVKQGATLTDTQYF.

CDR3 region: CASSLGQNTEAFF. The CDR3 DNA sequence: TGTGCCAGCAGCCTCGGACAGAACACTGAAGCTTTCTTT. V gene TRBV11-3 combines with J gene TRBJ1-1; TRBD1 is a possible D gene (5 bases). CDR3 length equals 13 residues. Trimming pared 5 bases from V and 1 base from J, leaving 8 bases between. The germline V gene has CDR1 SGHNT and CDR2 YENEEA.

This chain links TRBV5-6 with TRBJ1-2, with TRBD1 matching 9 bases. Germline V CDR1 and CDR2: SGHDT, YYEEEE. The CDR3 covers 17 residues. The trim removed 0 bases at V and 3 bases at J, leaving 9 bases unmatched. CDR3 sequence reads: CASSLETGGPPDYGYTF. The CDR3 coding sequence is TGTGCCAGCAGCTTGGAAACAGGGGGCCCCCCAGACTATGGCTACACCTTC.

V usage is TRBV10-3 and J usage is TRBJ1-2, with unresolved D. Germline values: CDR1 ENHRY, CDR2 SYGVKD. The CDR3 sequence is 12 residues long. V lost 3 bases, J lost 3 bases, and 5 bases lay in between. CDR3 region: CAISDRDYGYTF. The CDR3, as DNA: TGTGCCATCAGTGACCGGGACTATGGCTACACCTTC.

The V gene is TRBV19, the J gene TRBJ2-5, with 7 positions matching TRBD2. CDR1 LNHDA and CDR2 SQIVND come from the germline V gene (reference sequence). V lost 3 bases, J lost 4 bases, and 2 bases stayed unmatched. The CDR3 covers 13 residues. The CDR3 loop reads CASSIWGGETQYF. In DNA, the CDR3 is TGTGCCAGTAGTATTTGGGGGGGAGAGACCCAGTACTTC.

The chain uses TRBV21-1 and TRBJ2-1; the table gives TRBD2 as D, unverified against the DNA. TRBV21-1 is a listed pseudogene. The CDR3 length is 15 residues. The CDR3 reads CASSETSGRNNEQFF. The CDR3 nucleotides are TGTGCCAGCAGCGAAACTAGCGGTCGTAACAATGAGCAGTTCTTC.